This T cell receptor (beta chain) was sequenced in a study of Ad26.COV2.S vaccination and SARS-CoV-2 variants. The treatment here: about 20 received Ad26.COV2.S at low or high dose, single or two shots; 5 received placebo; per-sample allocation not given. Samples came from day 63 after the first vaccine or placebo injection. V dropped 5 bases and J dropped 5; count of bases not matched to a gene: 7. The CDR3 has 14 amino acids. Some clones are missing from TCRdb's copy, which holds only in-frame ones; the method was immunoSEQ multiplex PCR. This repertoire shows more than 400,000 clones, 90% found once; its top ten account for less than 4.5%.

The TCR was taken from a person between 18 and 60 years old who received the Ad26.COV2.S COVID-19 vaccine or a placebo. The material was peripheral blood, obtained in a trial of Ad26.COV2.S vaccine versus placebo. V gene TRBV6-7 combines with J gene TRBJ2-7; 9 bases match TRBD1. TRBV6-7 is known as an ORF, though its function is uncertain. DNA of the CDR3: TGTGCCAGCAGTCGAAGGGGGACAGGGCACGAGCAGTACTTC. Protein sequence: CASSRRGTGHEQYF.